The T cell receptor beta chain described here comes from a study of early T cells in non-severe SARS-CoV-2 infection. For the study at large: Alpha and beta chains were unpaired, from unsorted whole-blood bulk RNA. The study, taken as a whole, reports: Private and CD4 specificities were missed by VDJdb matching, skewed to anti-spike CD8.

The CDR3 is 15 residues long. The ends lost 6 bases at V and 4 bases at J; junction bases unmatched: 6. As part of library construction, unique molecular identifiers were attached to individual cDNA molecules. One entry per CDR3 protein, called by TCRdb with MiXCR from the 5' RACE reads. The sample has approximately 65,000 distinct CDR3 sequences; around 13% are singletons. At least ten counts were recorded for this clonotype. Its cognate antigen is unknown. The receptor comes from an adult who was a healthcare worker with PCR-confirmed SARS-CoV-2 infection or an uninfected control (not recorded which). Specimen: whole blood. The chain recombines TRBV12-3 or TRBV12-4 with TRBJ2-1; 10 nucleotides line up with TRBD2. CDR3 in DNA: TGTGCCAGCAGCCCAAGCGGGGGGGTTTACAATGAGCAGTTCTTC. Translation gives CASSPSGGVYNEQFF.